The clone carrying this TCR beta chain has more than one count but fewer than ten. This record belongs to a study of blood T cell repertoires in COVID-19. This CDR3 is 12 amino acids long. Trimming left V 4 bases short and J 4 bases short, with 3 bases between. Germline values: CDR1 SGHTS, CDR2 YDEGEE. Clones were sequenced by immunoSEQ multiplex PCR, and TCRdb holds only the in-frame ones, with some missing. This repertoire shows 250,000 or so clones, about four fifths found once; its top ten account for roughly 3.6%. This receptor was taken from a man aged 50-59 years who had recovered from COVID-19. Material for sequencing was PBMCs or T cells enriched from blood (not recorded which). The rearrangement uses TRBV5-8 and TRBJ1-6, with D hard to call. The CDR3 DNA sequence: TGTGCCAGCAGCCTGTATAATTCACCCCTCCACTTT. Its translation is CASSLYNSPLHF.